The source of this T cell receptor (beta chain) is a study of T cells after yellow fever vaccination (dated by TCRdb to about 2019). Background for the entire study: The SMART-Seq v4 Ultra Low Input RNA kit was used to prepare libraries from fractions with low cell numbers. To track T-cell clones before and after primary and booster YFV17D yellow fever vaccination, bulk TCR alpha and beta repertoires were sequenced longitudinally. Blood samples were taken at several timepoints before and after primary and secondary immunization, and bulk PBMC replicates and cell subsets were isolated. The cohort comprised two healthy male donors, one aged 18 to 30 and one aged 30 to 39 years.

This clonotype was recorded once. Which antigen it targets is not known. Compared with germline, one end of the junction differs, possibly owing to a read error. Study-level results and caveats: After the booster, most clones that had expanded after primary vaccination were detected again (roughly 95% of CD4 and more than 80% of CD8), suggesting broad maintenance of memory. The secondary T-cell response was weaker than the primary response but faster, peaking on day 5 instead of day 15. The study included only two donors, which limits how far the findings can be generalized. FACS-sorted repertoires could contain abundant contaminating clonotypes from the bulk population, so computational filtering was required. A small share of clonotypes was detected in both CD4 and CD8 compartments, with the overlap likely arising from convergent recombination.

TCR cDNA was made using 5'RACE template switching, a step that added a universal primer site and unique molecular identifiers. Priming of cDNA synthesis was performed from both the TCR alpha and TCR beta constant segments. Two PCR steps were used to amplify libraries, with sample barcodes and sequencing adapters being added in the second step. Sequencing of the libraries was done on either Illumina HiSeq 2500 (2x100 bp) or NovaSeq (2x150 bp). On the study's bioinformatics: MIGEC was used to demultiplex reads and collapse the reads into UMI consensus sequences, and MiXCR was used for V(D)J alignment. Vaccine-responding clonotypes were defined with edgeR using replicate PBMC samples, requiring FDR below 0.01 and a log2 fold change above 5 up to day 15. Bulk clonotypes were assigned CD4 or CD8 identity according to which sequenced CD4 or CD8 repertoire held them at higher abundance. Clones were called with MiXCR by TCRdb after fastp trimmed the public reads at Q25, and only in-frame beta chains were retained. CDR3 protein sequences are deduplicated, and each keeps its most common genes and DNA. TCRdb's processing, not the authors', yielded these V and J calls. The sample table lists 610,000 or so distinct CDR3 sequences, 9% to 15% of them with a count of one. More than 13% of the sample is in the top ten clones.

The sample's treatment or condition label, decoded: live attenuated yellow fever vaccine strain. Two biological replicates of bulk PBMCs were collected at each blood-draw timepoint. A standard Ficoll-Paque protocol was used to isolate PBMCs from peripheral blood. RNA was extracted with TriZol from bulk PBMCs, CD4 and CD8 fractions, and dextramer-positive and dextramer-negative fractions. The CDR3, cysteine through phenylalanine, is 14 amino acids long. Only CDR3 DNA remains: 42 bases, in frame from the first base. In the germline V gene, CDR1 corresponds to SGHRS and CDR2 to YFSETQ. The sequence joins TRBV5-1 to TRBJ2-5; TRBD2 might be the D gene, on 5 matching bases. The specimen was PBMCs, collected on the day of the yellow fever booster vaccination. The clonotype comes from a man aged 30 to 39 who received the YFV17D yellow fever vaccine. This receptor carries the CDR3 CASSPGLHQGTQYF. The sequence in DNA is TGCGCCAGCAGCCCGGGATTACACCAAGGGACCCAGTACTTC.